The 14 T cell receptor beta chains below come from one sample, sequenced in a study of T cell responses to AZD1222 COVID-19 vaccine. The data were produced by immunoSEQ multiplex PCR, yet TCRdb's version contains in-frame clones alone and is incomplete. The sample holds around 95,000 clones, approximately 87% seen once. Sequenced here: peripheral blood, sampled on day 0 of AZD1222 vaccination. These TCRs come from an adult in good health.

This chain connects TRBV6-5 to TRBJ1-1; no clear D gene. V lost 2 bases, J lost 0 bases, and 13 bases lay in between. CDR3 length: 16 residues. Germline V CDR1 and CDR2: MNHEY, SVGAGI. The DNA of the CDR3 is TGTGCCAGCAGTTACAGATTGACCACCCTGAACACTGAAGCTTTCTTT. Translating it yields CASSYRLTTLNTEAFF.

The chain employs TRBV2 and TRBJ1-6; 7 nucleotides agree with TRBD1. Germline V gene lookup returns CDR1 SNHLY and CDR2 FYNNEI. This CDR3 is built from 16 residues. With V trimmed by 0 bases and J by 10 bases, 9 bases remained unmatched. CDR3 protein: CASSEAQGVRGSPLHF. CDR3 nucleotides: TGTGCCAGCAGTGAAGCTCAGGGGGTCCGCGGGTCACCCCTCCACTTT.

The chain combines TRBV27 with TRBJ2-5, with a weak D call TRBD2 (6 bases). The CDR3 has 14 residues. Germline-derived CDR1 and CDR2 are MNHEY and SMNVEV (reference sequence). Trimming left V 6 bases short and J 2 bases short, with 13 bases between. CDR3 nucleotide sequence: TGTGCCAGCAGCCACTGGGACTCACAAGAGACCCAGTACTTC. Its translation: CASSHWDSQETQYF.

The chain uses TRBV5-4 and TRBJ2-2; TRBD2 matches at 11 bases. Germline CDR1 SGHNT, CDR2 YYREEE (reference sequence). This CDR3 spans 16 amino acids. The V gene end was trimmed by 4 bases and the J gene end by 3 bases; junction bases not matched to a gene: 5. CDR3 in amino acids: CASSPGLAAYTGELFF. CDR3 coding DNA: TGTGCCAGCAGCCCGGGACTAGCGGCTTACACCGGGGAGCTGTTTTTT.

The chain joins TRBV4-1 to TRBJ2-5; the match to TRBD2 covers 10 bases. The germline V gene encodes CDR1 MGHRA and CDR2 YSYEKL. The CDR3 is 16 residues long. V gave up 2 bases and J gave up 2 bases; unmatched junction bases: 5. CDR3 loop: CASSQYSGGLQETQYF. CDR3 sequence (DNA): TGCGCCAGCAGCCAATATAGCGGGGGGCTGCAAGAGACCCAGTACTTC.

This CDR3 is CASSQGGEVEAFF. Here the CDR3 DNA reads TGTGCCAGCAGCCAAGGAGGAGAGGTTGAAGCTTTCTTT. V is TRBV3-1 (or the pseudogene TRBV3-2) and J is TRBJ1-1; the D is unclear. The CDR3 totals 13 residues. V lost 1 base and J 7 bases, leaving 10 bases between the germline ends. CDR1 is LGHDT, CDR2 YNNKEL, per germline (reference sequence).

CDR3 in amino acids: CASSEILSPPNGGYTF. The DNA for the CDR3 is TGTGCCAGCAGTGAAATTCTTAGTCCTCCCAACGGGGGCTACACCTTC. This rearrangement joins TRBV2 to TRBJ1-2; D is unclear. The CDR3 has 16 residues. Germline CDR1 is SNHLY and CDR2 is FYNNEI. Trimming took off 2 bases at V and 8 bases at J, with 21 bases between the two ends.

This clone appeared once. In DNA form, the CDR3 reads TGTGCCAGCAGCTCCCTTAAGGGTCCCTACGAGCAGTACTTC. Its translation: CASSSLKGPYEQYF. The chain employs TRBV7-6 and TRBJ2-7, with D unresolved. Germline-derived CDR1 and CDR2 are SGHVS and FNYEAQ. The CDR3 runs to 14 residues. Trimming removed 4 bases at V and 2 bases at J, with 12 bases between.

The chain is built from TRBV7-7 and TRBJ2-1, with D perhaps assigned TRBD1 or TRBD2 (5 bases each). V was clipped by 1 base and J by 9 bases, with 10 bases between them. Germline V CDR1 and CDR2: SSHAT, FNYEAQ (reference sequence). CDR3 length: 13 amino acids. CDR3 DNA: TGTGCCAGCAGCTTAGTGGGGACGGGTGAGCAGTTCTTC. As protein: CASSLVGTGEQFF.

The chain combines TRBV5-1 with TRBJ1-2, with 7 positions matching TRBD1. The CDR3 has 15 residues. CDR1 and CDR2 (germline): SGHRS, YFSETQ. V lost 1 base to trimming and J lost 5 bases; unmatched junction nucleotides: 8. The CDR3 sequence: CASSLSWDSLYGYTF. The CDR3 DNA reads TGCGCCAGCAGCTTGTCCTGGGACAGCCTATATGGCTACACCTTC.

The chain uses TRBV10-3 and TRBJ1-5, with D hard to call. Germline assignment: CDR1 ENHRY and CDR2 SYGVKD. V was cut by 0 bases and J by 4 bases, with 7 bases left in between. CDR3 size: 14 residues. The CDR3 sequence: CAISESLMNQPQHF. CDR3 DNA sequence: TGTGCCATCAGTGAGTCGTTGATGAATCAGCCCCAGCATTTT.

This clone appeared a few times. The rearrangement joins TRBV12-3 or TRBV12-4 to TRBJ1-1; TRBD1 is a possible D gene (6 bases). Trimming removed 8 bases from V and 0 bases from J, with 10 bases in between. This CDR3 comprises 13 residues. This CDR3 reads CASRDRLNTEAFF. As DNA, the CDR3 is TGTGCCAGCCGAGACAGGCTGAACACTGAAGCTTTCTTT.

The rearrangement links TRBV7-2 to TRBJ2-7; tentative D call: TRBD1 (5 bases). The ends were cut back, 5 bases at V and 2 bases at J, with 10 bases in the middle. There are 13 residues in the CDR3. CDR1 and CDR2 (germline): SGHTA, FQGNSA. CDR3 residues: CASSQGVAYEQYF. CDR3 nucleotides: TGTGCCAGCAGCCAAGGGGTCGCCTACGAGCAGTACTTC.

The rearrangement joins TRBV7-9 to TRBJ1-5, with D perhaps TRBD1 (5 bases). CDR1 SEHNR and CDR2 FQNEAQ come from the germline V gene (reference sequence). Trimming removed 5 bases at V and 5 bases at J, with 13 bases between. The CDR3 extends over 14 amino acids. In DNA form, the CDR3 reads TGTGCCAGCAGCCCAACGCAGGGAGATCAGCCCCAGCATTTT. Amino acid sequence: CASSPTQGDQPQHF.